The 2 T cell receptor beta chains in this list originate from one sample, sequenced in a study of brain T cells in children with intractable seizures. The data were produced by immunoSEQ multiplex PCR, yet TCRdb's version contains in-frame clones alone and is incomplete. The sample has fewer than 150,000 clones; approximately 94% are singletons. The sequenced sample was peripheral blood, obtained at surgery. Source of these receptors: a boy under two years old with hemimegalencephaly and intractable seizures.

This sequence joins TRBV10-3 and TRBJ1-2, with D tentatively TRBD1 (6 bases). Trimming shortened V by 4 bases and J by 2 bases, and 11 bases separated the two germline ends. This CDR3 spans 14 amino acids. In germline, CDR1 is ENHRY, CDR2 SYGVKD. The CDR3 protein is CAISVGGRNYGYTF. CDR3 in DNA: TGTGCCATCAGTGTGGGGGGCCGAAACTATGGCTACACCTTC.

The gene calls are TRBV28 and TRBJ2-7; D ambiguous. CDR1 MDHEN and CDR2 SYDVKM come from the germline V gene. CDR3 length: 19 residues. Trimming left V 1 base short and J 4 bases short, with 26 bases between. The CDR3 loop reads CASSLFLVSGIPKYYEQYF. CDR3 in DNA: TGTGCCAGCAGTTTATTTCTGGTGTCCGGTATACCTAAATATTACGAGCAGTACTTC.